The 28 T cell receptor beta chains below were found in one sample sequenced in a study of T cells in Graves' hyperthyroidism and ophthalmopathy. Amplification targeted TCR beta CDR3 regions from RNA transcripts. Using the HTBI primer set, a first-round RT-PCR was run on the TCR CDR3. TCRdb processed the multiplex PCR reads anew with MiXCR; each CDR3 protein has one entry. The table lists a few hundred thousand distinct CDR3 sequences, about 16% of them singletons. The specimen was blood. The origin of the receptors is a woman aged 25 to 39 with Graves' ophthalmopathy.

This clonotype was recorded at least ten times. The rearrangement uses TRBV11-2 and TRBJ1-1; the D gene is possibly TRBD1 (6 bases). Trimming stripped 3 bases from V and 7 bases from J, with 15 bases between. The CDR3 extends over 14 amino acids. CDR1 is SGHAT, CDR2 FQNNGV, per germline. CDR3 in amino acids: CASSFGQSWSEAFF. Written as DNA, the CDR3 is TGTGCCAGCAGCTTCGGACAGTCTTGGAGTGAAGCTTTCTTT.

This clonotype was seen a handful of times. The rearrangement uses TRBV6-2 or TRBV6-3 and TRBJ2-2, with 9 bases lining up with TRBD2. J was trimmed by 3 bases and V by 4 bases; bases with no gene match: 3. Germline CDR1 reads MNHEY; CDR2 reads SVGEGT. This CDR3 region has 15 residues. CDR3 sequence: CASSSSGTDTGELFF. CDR3 DNA: TGTGCCAGCAGTTCTAGCGGGACCGACACCGGGGAGCTGTTTTTT.

This clonotype was detected many times. This chain uses TRBV7-2 with TRBJ2-7; tentatively, D is TRBD2 (6 bases). Looked up from germline, CDR1 is SGHTA and CDR2 is FQGNSA. Trimming pared 1 base from V and 5 bases from J, leaving 15 bases between. The CDR3 covers 15 residues. The CDR3 here is CASSLGPGVFDEQYF. In DNA form, the CDR3 reads TGTGCCAGCAGCTTAGGACCGGGAGTCTTCGACGAGCAGTACTTC.

J is TRBJ2-7 and V is TRBV6-2 or TRBV6-3; possibly TRBD2 for D (6 bases). CDR3 length equals 14 residues. V dropped 7 bases and J dropped 1 base, with 14 bases sitting between them. Looked up from germline, CDR1 is MNHEY and CDR2 is SVGEGT. Here the CDR3 reads CASNDLAASYEQYF. The CDR3 DNA reads as TGTGCCAGCAATGACTTAGCGGCATCCTACGAGCAGTACTTC.

This clonotype was detected only a few times. V usage is TRBV4-1 and J usage is TRBJ1-5, with a weak D call TRBD1 (5 bases). The CDR3 totals 17 residues. V dropped 2 bases and J dropped 2 bases, with 16 bases sitting between them. Germline CDR1 MGHRA, CDR2 YSYEKL. This CDR3 reads CASSQPSRERGNQPQHF. For the CDR3, the DNA is TGCGCCAGCAGCCAACCCTCCAGGGAAAGAGGCAATCAGCCCCAGCATTTT.

Many counts were recorded for this clonotype. The chain uses TRBV15 and TRBJ2-3, with 9 bases lining up with TRBD1. Germline CDR1 is LNHNV and CDR2 is YYDKDF (reference sequence). V shed 6 bases and J 4 bases; nucleotides not matched to a gene: 8. This CDR3 is built from 15 residues. The CDR3 DNA is TGTGCCACCAGTGTCCGGACAGGGGACTCAGATACGCAGTATTTT. Its translation is CATSVRTGDSDTQYF.

The chain has TRBV19 and TRBJ1-1; no clear D gene. The CDR3 is 15 amino acids. Trimming removed 0 bases from V and 4 bases from J, with 12 bases in between. Per germline, CDR1 LNHDA and CDR2 SQIVND (reference sequence). CDR3 amino acids: CASSIDLRRSTEAFF. In DNA form, the CDR3 reads TGTGCCAGTAGTATAGATCTACGGAGATCCACTGAAGCTTTCTTT.

CDR3 sequence (DNA): TGCAGTGCTACACACCCCTACGAGCAGTACTTC. Amino acid sequence: CSATHPYEQYF. The chain carries TRBV20-1 and TRBJ2-7; D not resolved. This CDR3 has 11 amino acids. V was trimmed by 4 bases and J by 2 bases, leaving 6 bases between them. CDR1 is DFQATT and CDR2 is SNEGSKA in the germline V gene (reference sequence).

This clonotype was seen more than once but under ten times. The V gene is TRBV12-3 or TRBV12-4, the J gene TRBJ2-7, with unresolved D. The CDR3 has 16 residues. The ends were cut back, 5 bases at V and 0 bases at J, with 17 bases in the middle. The CDR3 sequence: CASSPSRRLSSYEQYF. CDR3 bases: TGTGCCAGCAGTCCCTCTAGGAGACTTAGCTCCTACGAGCAGTACTTC.

The rearrangement joins TRBV19 to TRBJ2-1; D may match TRBD1 or TRBD2 (5 bases each). Germline V lookup: CDR1 LNHDA, CDR2 SQIVND (reference sequence). CDR3 length: 15 residues. The V and J ends lost 1 base and 4 bases respectively, with 11 bases between them. This CDR3 is CASSIARGSYNEQFF. The CDR3 DNA sequence: TGTGCCAGTAGTATAGCCCGGGGCTCATACAATGAGCAGTTCTTC.

This clonotype was recorded many times. The chain employs TRBV7-2 and TRBJ2-3, with 9 nucleotides matching TRBD2. This CDR3 spans 15 amino acids. Germline assignment: CDR1 SGHTA and CDR2 FQGNSA. The ends lost 5 bases at V and 3 bases at J; junction bases unmatched: 6. The CDR3: CASSLLSGRTDTQYF. In DNA form, the CDR3 reads TGTGCCAGCAGCCTCTTGAGCGGGAGGACAGATACGCAGTATTTT.

This clonotype was recorded many times. The chain employs TRBV18 and TRBJ2-5, with D possibly being TRBD1 or TRBD2 (6 bases each). This CDR3 contains 12 residues. Germline CDR1 and CDR2: KGHSH and LQKENI. The ends were cut back, 6 bases at V and 7 bases at J, with 12 bases in the middle. The CDR3 bases are TGTGCCAGCTCGCCCCCGGGGGCGACCCAGTACTTC. Translated, it gives CASSPPGATQYF. Full variable domain (outside the CDR3, taken from reference TRBV18 and TRBJ2-5): NAGVMQNPRHLVRRRGQEARLRCSPMKGHSHVYWYRQLPEEGLKFMVYLQKENIIDESGMPKERFSAEFPKEGPSILRIQQVVRGDSAAYFCASSPPGATQYFGPGTRLLVL.

The rearrangement uses TRBV5-8 and TRBJ2-1, with D unclear. The CDR3 totals 14 residues. The V gene's germline CDR1 is SGHTS and CDR2 YDEGEE. V lost 2 bases and J 6 bases, leaving 12 bases between the germline ends. The CDR3 region has the DNA TGTGCCAGCAGCTTTCTCAGGCAAGGCAATGAGCAGTTCTTC. Protein sequence: CASSFLRQGNEQFF.

This sequence joins TRBV11-2 and TRBJ1-2; 7 nucleotides align to TRBD1. With V trimmed by 0 bases and J by 5 bases, 6 bases remained unmatched. There are 15 residues in the CDR3. Germline lookup yields CDR1 SGHAT and CDR2 FQNNGV. CDR3 sequence: CASSLEAGGRYGYTF. CDR3 DNA: TGTGCCAGCAGCTTAGAGGCAGGGGGACGGTATGGCTACACCTTC.

This clonotype has a count of ten or more. This chain connects TRBV11-2 to TRBJ2-1; 15 positions match TRBD2. CDR3 length equals 18 residues. Per germline, CDR1 SGHAT and CDR2 FQNNGV. V shed 5 bases, J shed 6 bases, and the junction held 11 bases outside the gene matches. CDR3 nucleotide sequence: TGTGCCAGCAGCGGACTAGCGGGAGGGCGTTTGACGGGCAATGAGCAGTTCTTC. It specifies CASSGLAGGRLTGNEQFF.

Details on this clonotype: A much larger clonotype is one base distant, so this may be a read error. V gene TRBV28 combines with J gene TRBJ1-2; no clear D. Germline CDR1 reads MDHEN; CDR2 reads SYDVKM. The CDR3 totals 12 residues. The CDR3: CASSTNNYGYAF. The CDR3 DNA sequence: TGTGCCAGCAGTACTAACAACTATGGCTACGCCTTC.

This clonotype has a handful of counts. At one of its ends the junction is not consistent with the germline gene, which may arise from a read error. The V call is TRBV4-2, the J call TRBJ2-1; 11 bases fit TRBD2. The CDR3 extends over 16 amino acids. Germline V CDR1 and CDR2: LGHNA, YNFKEQ. CDR3: CASSQDLAGGGNEQFF. CDR3 in DNA: TGCGCCAGCAGCCAAGACCTAGCGGGAGGAGGCAATGAGCAGTTCTTC.

The CDR3 sequence: CATSLGQNYGYTF. Written as DNA, the CDR3 is TGTGCCACCAGCCTGGGACAGAACTATGGCTACACCTTC. This rearrangement joins TRBV24-1 to TRBJ1-2; 7 bases are a match to TRBD1. Trimming at V came to 7 bases and at J to 2 bases, leaving 3 bases not matched to a gene. The germline CDR1 and CDR2 sequences are KGHDR and SFDVKD. The CDR3 totals 13 residues.

The rearrangement joins TRBV11-3 to TRBJ2-2, with 8 bases matching TRBD2. Germline-derived CDR1 and CDR2 are SGHNT and YENEEA. The CDR3 runs to 17 residues. Trimming took 4 bases from V and 7 from J; bases not matched to a gene: 14. CDR3 amino acids: CASSSASSGLEGGELFF. CDR3 bases: TGTGCCAGCAGCTCCGCGTCTAGCGGGTTAGAGGGCGGGGAGCTGTTTTTT.

The V gene is TRBV6-2 or TRBV6-3, the J gene TRBJ2-1; 12 bases are a match to TRBD2. In germline, CDR1 is MNHEY, CDR2 SVGEGT. This CDR3 spans 15 amino acids. J gave up 6 bases and V 6 bases, and 6 bases lay outside the gene matches. The CDR3 loop reads CASSPGLAGCNEQFF. The CDR3 DNA sequence: TGTGCCAGCAGCCCGGGACTAGCGGGCTGCAATGAGCAGTTCTTC.

Remarks on this clonotype: This clone may be a read error of a much larger clone one base away. This chain connects TRBV18 to TRBJ2-1; 9 bases match TRBD1. The germline V gene has CDR1 KGHSH and CDR2 LQKENI. J gave up 10 bases and V 3 bases, and 16 bases lay outside the gene matches. The CDR3 covers 17 residues. DNA of the CDR3: TGTGCCAGCTCACCGTCGTCCCCCGGGACAGGGCTGTACGAGCAGTTCTTC. Translation gives CASSPSSPGTGLYEQFF.

A word on this clonotype: A much larger clonotype is one base distant, so this may be a read error. The chain employs TRBV5-1 and TRBJ2-1, with TRBD2 matching over 8 bases. The CDR3 totals 15 residues. Germline V gene data show CDR1 as SGHRS and CDR2 as YFSETQ. The V gene end was trimmed by 2 bases and the J gene end by 8 bases; junction bases not matched to a gene: 9. The CDR3 loop reads CASSFAGGPHDEQFF. The CDR3 DNA reads as TGCGCCAGCAGCTTCGCGGGAGGCCCCCACGATGAGCAGTTCTTC.

This clonotype was recorded many times. The chain links TRBV18 to TRBJ2-3; 7 nucleotides match TRBD1. This CDR3 comprises 14 residues. From germline, CDR1 is KGHSH and CDR2 LQKENI. V trimming: 3 bases; J trimming: 6 bases; junction bases outside the gene matches: 6. The CDR3 protein is CASSPTGTDDTQYF. CDR3 nucleotides: TGTGCCAGCTCACCGACAGGGACGGATGATACGCAGTATTTT.

This clonotype was picked up a small number of times. The chain uses TRBV7-2 and TRBJ2-3; 7 bases map to TRBD2. The germline CDR1 and CDR2 sequences are SGHTA and FQGNSA. This CDR3 has 14 amino acids. V lost 5 bases to trimming and J lost 4 bases; unmatched junction nucleotides: 6. Here the CDR3 DNA reads TGTGCCAGCAGCCAGACTAGCAATGCAGATACGCAGTATTTT. Translation gives CASSQTSNADTQYF.

This clonotype was observed many times. V usage is TRBV11-1 and J usage is TRBJ2-1; TRBD2 aligns across 9 bases. The CDR3 runs to 16 residues. Germline values: CDR1 SGHAT, CDR2 FQDESV (reference sequence). Losses at the gene ends were 0 bases for V and 7 bases for J; bases not matched to a gene: 7. The CDR3 DNA sequence: TGTGCCAGCAGCTTAGCCCTCCTAGCGGGATATAATGAGCAGTTCTTC. Translated, it gives CASSLALLAGYNEQFF. The full variable domain, in which reference TRBV11-1 and TRBJ2-1 provide the parts outside the CDR3, is EAEVAQSPRYKITEKSQAVAFWCDPISGHATLYWYRQILGQGPELLVQFQDESVVDDSQLPKDRFSAERLKGVDSTLKIQPAELGDSAMYLCASSLALLAGYNEQFFGPGTRLTVL.

This clonotype was seen ten or more times. CDR3 residues: CASSRDRGSGNTIYF. The CDR3 coding sequence is TGTGCCAGCAGTAGGGACAGGGGATCTGGAAACACCATATATTTT. The chain is built from TRBV27 and TRBJ1-3, with 10 bases lining up with TRBD1. V was clipped by 5 bases and J by 1 base; unmatched bases: 2. In germline, CDR1 is MNHEY, CDR2 SMNVEV (reference sequence). This CDR3 spans 15 amino acids.

This clonotype showed up many times. This chain uses TRBV12-3 or TRBV12-4 with TRBJ1-5; D not certain. The germline V and J ends were trimmed by 10 bases and 3 bases, with 25 bases remaining between them. The CDR3 length is 17 residues. The CDR3 bases are TGTGCCACCACCCTGTTTCTGGAGAGATCCAACAATCAGCCCCAGCATTTT. Residues: CATTLFLERSNNQPQHF.

V usage is TRBV24-1 and J usage is TRBJ2-1; D is unresolved. V dropped 1 base and J dropped 5 bases, with 14 bases sitting between them. This CDR3 contains 16 residues. The germline CDR1 and CDR2 sequences are KGHDR and SFDVKD. The chain's CDR3 is CATSDLGGPPDNEQFF. The CDR3 coding sequence is TGTGCCACCAGTGATTTAGGCGGACCCCCTGACAATGAGCAGTTCTTC.